These T cell receptor beta chains were read from a single sample in a study of somatic mutations in cytotoxic T cells in rheumatoid arthritis. The repertoire was sequenced with immunoSEQ multiplex PCR; TCRdb's copy has only in-frame clones and lacks some. The sample yields roughly 23,000 clones, 65% to 85% seen once. The sample comprised CD8+ T cells sorted from blood. These TCRs come from an adult with rheumatoid arthritis. Both conserved end residues are part of each CDR3. Fields, in order: clone size, D gene, J gene, V gene, CDR3 protein, CDR3 DNA. A D gene is named only where the DNA matches it firmly. Size values are once, few and many counts, or a class for expanded clones, and some rows have none.

few	.	TRBJ1-2	TRBV14	CASSPIAGSYGYGYTF	TGTGCCAGCAGCCCCATTGCCGGGTCCTACGGCTATGGCTACACCTTC
.	.	TRBJ1-2	TRBV2	CASSGTVYYGYTF	TGTGCCAGCAGTGGAACTGTATACTATGGCTACACCTTC
.	.	TRBJ1-1	TRBV4-2	CASSQRPNTEAFF	TGTGCCAGCAGCCAACGCCCGAACACTGAAGCTTTCTTT
.	TRBD2	TRBJ2-3	TRBV7-3	CASSPSGGSADTQYF	TGTGCCAGCAGCCCTAGCGGGGGGAGTGCAGATACGCAGTATTTT
.	TRBD1	TRBJ2-5	TRBV19	CASSIDGTTGQETQYF	TGTGCCAGTAGTATAGACGGGACGACAGGGCAAGAGACCCAGTACTTC
.	.	TRBJ2-2	TRBV15	CATSRGPGELFF	TGTGCCACCAGCAGAGGTCCCGGGGAGCTGTTTTTT
.	.	TRBJ1-2	TRBV29-1	CSAPSGVGHYGYTF	TGCAGCGCCCCATCAGGGGTCGGGCACTATGGCTACACCTTC
.	TRBD1	TRBJ2-3	TRBV27	CASSTVQTGDIRDTQYF	TGTGCCAGCAGTACTGTTCAGACAGGGGACATTAGAGATACGCAGTATTTT
.	.	TRBJ2-7	TRBV5-6	CASSFSGSYEQYF	TGTGCCAGCAGCTTCAGCGGGTCCTACGAGCAGTACTTC
.	.	TRBJ2-1	TRBV18	CASSPYPENEQFF	TGTGCCAGCTCACCATACCCAGAGAATGAGCAGTTCTTC
.	.	TRBJ2-5	TRBV4-1	CASSQDAPSWGETQYF	TGCGCCAGCAGCCAAGATGCGCCATCCTGGGGGGAGACCCAGTACTTC
.	.	TRBJ1-1	TRBV4-1	CASSPGSTRWNTEAFF	TGCGCCAGCAGCCCCGGCTCAACACGGTGGAACACTGAAGCTTTCTTT
.	.	TRBJ1-5	TRBV6-4	CASSREGNQPQHF	TGTGCCAGCAGCAGGGAGGGCAATCAGCCCCAGCATTTT
.	TRBD1	TRBJ2-7	TRBV4-1	CASSQATGQVYEQYF	TGCGCCAGCAGCCAGGCGACAGGACAGGTCTACGAGCAGTACTTC
.	.	TRBJ2-7	TRBV5-1	CASSLGTAREQYF	TGCGCCAGCAGCTTGGGGACAGCCCGCGAGCAGTACTTC
.	.	TRBJ1-2	TRBV4-3	CASSQEPPSTGYTYGYTF	TGCGCCAGCAGCCAAGAGCCCCCCTCCACAGGTTACACCTATGGCTACACCTTC
medium-sized	TRBD2	TRBJ2-3	TRBV27	CASSFLASGGTDTQYF	TGTGCCAGCAGTTTTCTGGCTAGCGGGGGGACAGATACGCAGTATTTT
.	.	TRBJ2-3	TRBV6-1	CASSEVRTLFTDTQYF	TGTGCCAGCAGTGAAGTAAGGACTCTATTCACAGATACGCAGTATTTT
.	.	TRBJ2-7	TRBV4-3	CASSQGIFYEQYF	TGCGCCAGCAGCCAGGGGATTTTCTACGAGCAGTACTTC
few	TRBD1	TRBJ1-5	TRBV7-9	CASSLSTGQPQHF	TGTGCCAGCAGCTTATCGACAGGGCAGCCCCAGCATTTT
.	.	TRBJ2-7	TRBV9	CASSVLSDSYEQYF	TGTGCCAGCAGCGTTCTGTCGGACTCCTACGAGCAGTACTTC
.	TRBD1	TRBJ2-7	TRBV27	CASSLRQGWNEQYF	TGTGCCAGCAGTCTTCGACAGGGTTGGAACGAGCAGTACTTC
few	.	TRBJ2-3	TRBV4-1	CASSLGRLAPGADTQYF	TGCGCCAGCAGCCTGGGGAGACTGGCCCCAGGGGCAGATACGCAGTATTTT
few	.	TRBJ2-7	TRBV7-6	CASSPIPGGGYSYEQYF	TGTGCCAGCAGCCCAATTCCAGGGGGGGGCTATTCCTACGAGCAGTACTTC
few	.	TRBJ1-5	TRBV6-1	CASSELGLNQPQHF	TGTGCCAGCAGTGAACTGGGGCTAAATCAGCCCCAGCATTTT
few	.	TRBJ1-6	TRBV6-1	CAGGSYNSPLHF	TGTGCCGGGGGCTCCTATAATTCACCCCTCCACTTT
.	.	TRBJ1-1	TRBV4-1	CASSQESGGLAEAFF	TGCGCCAGCAGCCAAGAATCCGGGGGGCTCGCTGAAGCTTTCTTT
.	.	TRBJ1-1	TRBV5-6	CASSLVGLGRVPRTEAFF	TGTGCCAGCAGCTTGGTGGGATTAGGCAGAGTTCCAAGGACTGAAGCTTTCTTT
.	.	TRBJ1-5	TRBV27	CASSKSNQPQHF	TGTGCCAGCAGTAAAAGCAATCAGCCCCAGCATTTT
.	.	TRBJ2-1	TRBV7-2	CASQPAPGGEQFF	TGTGCCAGCCAGCCAGCCCCTGGCGGTGAGCAGTTCTTC
.	.	TRBJ2-6	TRBV7-9	CASRGGNVLTF	TGTGCCAGCAGAGGAGGCAACGTCCTGACTTTC
.	TRBD1	TRBJ2-7	TRBV7-8	CASSPTGGGSWQYF	TGTGCCAGCAGTCCTACAGGGGGCGGATCGTGGCAGTACTTC
once	.	TRBJ1-5	TRBV4-2	CASSQELDRGEPQHF	TGTGCCAGCAGCCAAGAATTGGACAGAGGGGAACCCCAGCATTTT
.	TRBD1	TRBJ2-5	TRBV5-6	CASSFGTGVETQYF	TGTGCCAGCAGCTTCGGGACAGGGGTCGAGACCCAGTACTTC
few	.	TRBJ2-7	TRBV18	CASSPEKRPLWQYF	TGTGCCAGCTCACCAGAGAAAAGACCCCTCTGGCAGTACTTC
.	.	TRBJ2-2	TRBV25-1	CASSERQEAGELFF	TGTGCCAGCAGTGAAAGACAAGAGGCCGGGGAGCTGTTTTTT
.	TRBD1	TRBJ2-7	TRBV7-6	CASSLIVDRGDTYEQYF	TGTGCCAGCAGCTTAATAGTAGACAGGGGGGACACCTACGAGCAGTACTTC
.	TRBD1	TRBJ1-2	TRBV2	CASSRQGQSGYTF	TGTGCCAGCAGTCGACAGGGTCAGTCTGGCTACACCTTC
.	.	TRBJ1-5	TRBV4-3	CASSQDWKGNQPQHF	TGCGCCAGCAGCCAAGATTGGAAGGGCAATCAGCCCCAGCATTTT
.	.	TRBJ1-5	TRBV5-5	CASSLKGVLNQPQHF	TGTGCCAGCAGCTTGAAGGGGGTCTTAAATCAGCCCCAGCATTTT
few	.	TRBJ1-1	TRBV5-6	CASSSTIGAFF	TGTGCCAGCAGCTCGACCATTGGAGCTTTCTTT
few	.	TRBJ1-4	TRBV6-5	CASRETPGSEKLFF	TGTGCCAGCAGGGAGACGCCAGGGAGTGAAAAACTGTTTTTT
.	.	TRBJ2-7	TRBV29-1	CSVEETRTYEQYF	TGCAGCGTTGAAGAGACAAGAACCTACGAGCAGTACTTC